This TCR beta chain was identified during a study of siplizumab effects on memory and regulatory T cells. Points from the study as a whole: The diversity of naive T cells seemed greater than that of memory cells, and their alloresponse contribution seemed major. Proliferating siplizumab-culture Treg suppressive function went unconfirmed.

Notes on this clone: Its antigen is not identified.

The CDR3 consists of 15 residues. With 2 bases removed from V and 5 bases from J, the gap between germline ends came to 13 bases. CDR1 is KGHSH, CDR2 LQKENI, per germline. TCRdb's copy holds only in-frame clones and misses some; the assay was immunoSEQ multiplex PCR. This sample carries some 87,000 clones, 70% to 90% of them seen once, and the ten largest clones take roughly 15%. The chain joins TRBV18 to TRBJ1-5; D ambiguous. Sequences were obtained from CD4+ T cells sorted from blood. The source is a human donor in good health. CDR3 coding DNA: TGTGCCAGCTCACCAGAGGACGAAGGGTATCAGCCCCAGCATTTT. Protein: CASSPEDEGYQPQHF. Supplemented by reference TRBV18 and TRBJ1-5, the full variable domain reads NAGVMQNPRHLVRRRGQEARLRCSPMKGHSHVYWYRQLPEEGLKFMVYLQKENIIDESGMPKERFSAEFPKEGPSILRIQQVVRGDSAAYFCASSPEDEGYQPQHFGDGTRLSIL.